These 32 T cell receptor beta chains share one sample of origin, sequenced in a study of control samples from healthy donors and cancer patients. Repertoires were generated with immunoSEQ multiplex PCR, while TCRdb's copy carries only in-frame clones and drops some. Of tens of thousands of clones listed, around four fifths are singletons. Sequencing was done on a sample of blood. Every receptor here comes from a man aged 25 to 45 in good health.

V gene TRBV29-1 combines with J gene TRBJ2-1; D uncertain. Germline V gene sequence: CDR1 SQVTM, CDR2 ANQGSEA. The CDR3 has 14 amino acids. The V end was cut by 6 bases, the J end by 8 bases, with 20 bases between. The DNA for the CDR3 is TGCAGCGTCCGAAGTACTCTGCAAACCCATGAGCAGTTCTTC. It yields the protein CSVRSTLQTHEQFF.

The chain couples TRBV24-1 to TRBJ2-2; the match to TRBD1 covers 9 bases. This CDR3 has 14 residues. The V gene end was trimmed by 4 bases and the J gene end by 4 bases; junction bases not matched to a gene: 0. Germline CDR1 is KGHDR and CDR2 is SFDVKD. The CDR3 DNA reads as TGTGCCACCAGTGAACAGGGGGCCACCGGGGAGCTGTTTTTT. It specifies CATSEQGATGELFF.

The V call is TRBV29-1, the J call TRBJ1-2, with D hard to call. The V and J ends lost 5 bases and 7 bases respectively, with 8 bases between them. CDR3 length: 10 amino acids. Germline CDR1 SQVTM, CDR2 ANQGSEA. Here the CDR3 reads CSVQGGGYTF. CDR3 in DNA: TGCAGCGTTCAAGGTGGTGGCTACACCTTC.

The chain couples TRBV3-1 (or the pseudogene TRBV3-2) to TRBJ1-2, with a tentative D call TRBD1 (5 bases). The CDR3 totals 15 residues. Germline V gives CDR1 LGHDT, CDR2 YNNKEL (reference sequence). Trimming removed 2 bases from V and 5 bases from J, with 15 bases in between. CDR3 amino acids: CASSQRQSVRYGYTF. CDR3 in DNA: TGTGCCAGCAGCCAACGACAGTCGGTACGATATGGCTACACCTTC.

The V gene is TRBV3-1 (or the pseudogene TRBV3-2), the J gene TRBJ2-5; either TRBD1 or TRBD2 may fit D (6 bases each). This CDR3 spans 16 amino acids. Germline V gene sequence: CDR1 LGHDT, CDR2 YNNKEL (reference sequence). Trimming removed 2 bases from V and 2 bases from J, with 15 bases in between. Here the CDR3 reads CASSQTSKGGQETQYF. The CDR3 DNA is TGTGCCAGCAGCCAAACGTCAAAGGGGGGTCAAGAGACCCAGTACTTC.

This chain connects TRBV30 to TRBJ1-3; the D gene is possibly TRBD1 (6 bases). Trimming removed 4 bases from V and 8 bases from J, with 9 bases in between. Germline lookup yields CDR1 GTSNPN and CDR2 SVGIG (reference sequence). This CDR3 has 11 amino acids. CDR3 sequence reads: CAWTKGDTIYF. The CDR3 DNA is TGTGCCTGGACCAAGGGGGACACCATATATTTT.

Of note for this clone: This sample also contains other DNA sequences that code for the same CDR3. The chain links TRBV6-1 to TRBJ1-2; D gene ambiguous. In germline, CDR1 is MNHNS, CDR2 SASEGT. With 0 bases removed from V and 2 bases from J, the gap between germline ends came to 10 bases. The CDR3 has 15 amino acids. The CDR3 region is CASSEALGRNYGYTF. The CDR3 coding sequence is TGTGCCAGCAGTGAAGCGCTAGGACGGAACTATGGCTACACCTTC.

This clone was counted a few times. This chain joins TRBV6-5 and TRBJ1-2; possibly TRBD1 for D (5 bases). Per germline, CDR1 MNHEY and CDR2 SVGAGI. V lost 6 bases to trimming and J lost 5 bases, with 19 bases between them. The CDR3 runs 15 residues. CDR3 protein: CASRGPRPLAYGYTF. The DNA of the CDR3 is TGTGCCAGCAGGGGGCCCCGCCCGCTAGCGTATGGCTACACCTTC.

The chain joins TRBV11-2 to TRBJ2-7; 10 nucleotides match TRBD2. CDR1 is SGHAT and CDR2 is FQNNGV in the germline V gene. This CDR3 spans 15 amino acids. With V trimmed by 5 bases and J by 0 bases, 4 bases remained unmatched. DNA for the CDR3: TGTGCCAGCAGCGCCTCTAGCGGGGGCTCCTACGAGCAGTACTTC. Translation gives CASSASSGGSYEQYF.

This clone was counted a single time. The chain employs TRBV7-8 and TRBJ2-1; D gene unclear. This CDR3 is built from 16 residues. Germline loops: CDR1 SGHVS, CDR2 FQNEAQ. V lost 6 bases and J lost 1, with 16 bases in between. The CDR3 DNA reads TGTGCCAGCAGTAATCCTATGGCGGTGTCCTACAATGAGCAGTTCTTC. Amino acid sequence: CASSNPMAVSYNEQFF.

This chain connects TRBV14 to TRBJ2-6; no definite D call. The V end lost 4 bases, the J end lost 1 base, and 8 bases lay between the germline ends. This CDR3 has 15 residues. Germline-derived CDR1 and CDR2 are SGHDN and FVKESK. The DNA for the CDR3 is TGTGCCAGCAGCCGTATGGGATCTGGGGCCAACGTCCTGACTTTC. Translated: CASSRMGSGANVLTF.

The chain employs TRBV18 and TRBJ2-2; the D is unclear. This CDR3 is 14 amino acids long. Germline CDR1 and CDR2: KGHSH and LQKENI. Between the trimmed V and J ends, which lost 3 bases and 2 bases, there was a span of 7 bases. The DNA of the CDR3 is TGTGCCAGCTCACCTGAGAGAAACACCGGGGAGCTGTTTTTT. Amino acid sequence: CASSPERNTGELFF.

The sample holds a few counts of this clone. V is TRBV28 and J is TRBJ1-3; unclear D gene. V was trimmed by 6 bases and J by 0 bases, leaving 9 bases between them. The germline CDR1 and CDR2 sequences are MDHEN and SYDVKM. CDR3 length: 14 amino acids. CDR3 coding DNA: TGTGCCAGCAGCCGGGCTAACTCTGGAAACACCATATATTTT. This translates into CASSRANSGNTIYF.

The DNA for the CDR3 is TGTGCCAGCAGCTTGAAGGAGGGGGCCGAAAGACGAAAATCCTACGAGCAGTACTTC. It yields the protein CASSLKEGAERRKSYEQYF. This chain uses TRBV5-4 with TRBJ2-7; the D gene is possibly TRBD1 (7 bases). The CDR3 is 19 amino acids. V was pared by 1 base and J by 1 base, with 24 bases between. Per the germline V gene, CDR1 is SGHNT and CDR2 is YYREEE (reference sequence).

The gene calls are TRBV5-6 and TRBJ1-1, with D possibly being TRBD1 (5 bases). V lost 4 bases to trimming and J lost 4 bases, with 11 bases between them. The length of the CDR3 is 13 residues. CDR1 and CDR2 (germline): SGHDT, YYEEEE. In nucleotides, the CDR3 is TGTGCCAGCAGCGCGGGACGGACCACTGAAGCTTTCTTT. Protein product: CASSAGRTTEAFF.

The chain carries TRBV4-1 and TRBJ1-5, with D perhaps matching TRBD1 (6 bases). V shed 3 bases and J shed 1 base, with 10 bases lying between them. CDR1 and CDR2 (germline): MGHRA, YSYEKL. The CDR3 is 15 amino acids. The CDR3 sequence: CASSQAQGSNQPQHF. The CDR3 DNA sequence: TGCGCCAGCAGCCAGGCCCAGGGGAGCAATCAGCCCCAGCATTTT.

The rearrangement links TRBV11-2 to TRBJ1-5, with 8 bases matching TRBD1. Germline V gives CDR1 SGHAT, CDR2 FQNNGV. J was trimmed by 7 bases and V by 4 bases; bases with no gene match: 6. There are 14 residues in the CDR3. DNA of the CDR3: TGTGCCAGCAGCTCAGCAGGGGGCCGGCAGCCCCAGCATTTT. This translates into CASSSAGGRQPQHF.

The V and J genes are TRBV5-8 and TRBJ1-1; TRBD1 matches at 7 bases. Germline assignment: CDR1 SGHTS and CDR2 YDEGEE. This CDR3 region has 14 residues. The V and J ends lost 6 bases and 5 bases, in that order; junction bases with no gene match: 10. The CDR3 is CASTGEGARTEAFF. In DNA form, the CDR3 reads TGTGCCAGCACAGGGGAGGGGGCGAGGACTGAAGCTTTCTTT.

The chain combines TRBV29-1 with TRBJ1-1; TRBD1 agrees at 10 bases. Germline V gene sequence: CDR1 SQVTM, CDR2 ANQGSEA. The CDR3 contains 18 residues. V gave up 0 bases and J gave up 4 bases; unmatched junction bases: 14. CDR3 amino acids: CSVEDPTGGGPTGTEAFF. As DNA, the CDR3 is TGCAGCGTTGAAGACCCGACAGGGGGCGGACCAACCGGCACTGAAGCTTTCTTT.

This rearrangement joins TRBV7-9 to TRBJ1-1; maybe TRBD1 (6 bases). The CDR3 is 12 residues long. CDR1 is SEHNR, CDR2 FQNEAQ, per germline (reference sequence). Trimming pared 3 bases from V and 7 bases from J, leaving 9 bases between. The CDR3 DNA sequence: TGTGCCAGCAGCTTTAACAGGGTTGAAGCTTTCTTT. Protein product: CASSFNRVEAFF.

This chain connects TRBV7-2 to TRBJ2-2; no clear D. The germline gives CDR1 SGHTA, CDR2 FQGNSA. The length of the CDR3 is 15 residues. V was cut by 3 bases and J by 0 bases, with 8 bases left in between. This chain's CDR3 is CASSFRTTNTGELFF. In DNA form, the CDR3 reads TGTGCCAGCAGCTTTCGGACGACGAACACCGGGGAGCTGTTTTTT.

This clone was observed a few times. V is TRBV28 and J is TRBJ2-6; D is unresolved. The CDR3 is 15 residues long. V lost 2 bases, J lost 2 bases, and 7 bases lay in between. Looked up from germline, CDR1 is MDHEN and CDR2 is SYDVKM. The CDR3 region is CASSLKGTGANVLTF. In DNA form, the CDR3 reads TGTGCCAGCAGTTTAAAAGGGACTGGGGCCAACGTCCTGACTTTC.

V gene TRBV6-6 combines with J gene TRBJ1-5; D is perhaps TRBD1 (6 bases). CDR1 and CDR2 (germline): MNHNY, SVGAGI (reference sequence). The CDR3 is 13 residues long. V lost 6 bases and J 7 bases, leaving 13 bases between the germline ends. The CDR3 nucleotides read TGTGCCAGCAGCCCGGACAGAGGGCAGCCCCAGCATTTT. Translating it yields CASSPDRGQPQHF.

The genes are TRBV28 and TRBJ1-5; TRBD1 agrees at 7 bases. From germline, CDR1 is MDHEN and CDR2 SYDVKM. The CDR3 consists of 13 residues. Trimming took 8 bases from V and 2 from J; bases not matched to a gene: 3. The CDR3 here is CASRGTGNQPQHF. CDR3 in DNA: TGTGCCAGCCGCGGGACAGGCAATCAGCCCCAGCATTTT.

DNA for the CDR3: TGTGCCTGGAATGAAGGCTGGGGGCGCACTGAAGCTTTCTTT. Translation: CAWNEGWGRTEAFF. The rearrangement joins TRBV30 to TRBJ1-1; maybe TRBD1 (6 bases). V lost 4 bases to trimming and J lost 4 bases, with 16 bases between them. The germline gives CDR1 GTSNPN, CDR2 SVGIG (reference sequence). The CDR3 sequence is 14 residues long.

A word on this clone: An end of the junction does not agree with germline; a read error may underlie this. Additional DNA sequences in this sample encode the identical CDR3. This sequence joins TRBV9 and TRBJ1-2, with D possibly matching TRBD1 (6 bases). The CDR3 runs to 15 residues. Germline CDR1 and CDR2: SGDLS and YYNGEE. The CDR3, as DNA: TGTGCCAGTAGCGCCGACGGGGGCAGGAACTATGGCTACACCTTC. Protein sequence: CASSADGGRNYGYTF.

The chain employs TRBV7-3 and TRBJ2-7, with a weak D call TRBD1 (5 bases). Germline CDR1 reads SGHTA; CDR2 reads FQGTGA. Trimming pared 4 bases from V and 7 bases from J, leaving 11 bases between. This CDR3 has 12 residues. The CDR3 reads CASSSGPGEQYF. CDR3 DNA sequence: TGTGCCAGCAGCTCCGGACCAGGGGAGCAGTACTTC.

V and J are TRBV28 and TRBJ1-5, with TRBD1 identical over 8 bases. Trimming removed 5 bases from V and 2 bases from J; junction bases left unmatched: 5. Germline V CDR1 and CDR2: MDHEN, SYDVKM. The CDR3 length is 15 residues. The CDR3 is CASSLTGVGNQPQHF. The CDR3 coding sequence is TGTGCCAGCAGTCTGACAGGGGTGGGCAATCAGCCCCAGCATTTT.

This rearrangement joins TRBV10-1 to TRBJ1-2; D is uncertain. Looked up from germline, CDR1 is WNHNN and CDR2 is SYGVQD (reference sequence). V shed 3 bases and J shed 7 bases, with 3 bases lying between them. The CDR3 runs to 10 residues. CDR3 region: CASSDSGYTF. CDR3 sequence (DNA): TGCGCCAGCAGTGATAGTGGCTACACCTTC.

This clone occurred a few times. J is TRBJ1-5 and V is TRBV18, with D unclear. CDR3 length equals 15 residues. Trimming left V 4 bases short and J 3 bases short, with 13 bases between. From germline, CDR1 is KGHSH and CDR2 LQKENI. The CDR3 DNA sequence: TGTGCCAGCTCACTCGGTACCGGGGACAATCAGCCCCAGCATTTT. This encodes CASSLGTGDNQPQHF. Full variable domain (rest looked up from reference TRBV18 and TRBJ1-5): NAGVMQNPRHLVRRRGQEARLRCSPMKGHSHVYWYRQLPEEGLKFMVYLQKENIIDESGMPKERFSAEFPKEGPSILRIQQVVRGDSAAYFCASSLGTGDNQPQHFGDGTRLSIL.

J is TRBJ2-1 and V is TRBV5-8; tentatively, D is TRBD1 (6 bases). The CDR3 is made up of 15 amino acids. Deletions cut 0 bases from V and 4 bases from J, with 11 bases between. The germline gives CDR1 SGHTS, CDR2 YDEGEE. The CDR3 sequence is CASSLAPGVYNEQFF. CDR3 sequence (DNA): TGTGCCAGCAGCTTGGCCCCAGGGGTTTACAATGAGCAGTTCTTC.

The rearrangement joins TRBV5-1 to TRBJ1-1; possible D gene TRBD1, 5 bases. The V end was cut by 4 bases, the J end by 0 bases, with 13 bases between. The CDR3 loop spans 15 amino acids. CDR1 is SGHRS, CDR2 YFSETQ, per germline. The CDR3 DNA reads TGCGCCAGCAGCCCAAGTGGGACGGTGAACACTGAAGCTTTCTTT. Its translation: CASSPSGTVNTEAFF.